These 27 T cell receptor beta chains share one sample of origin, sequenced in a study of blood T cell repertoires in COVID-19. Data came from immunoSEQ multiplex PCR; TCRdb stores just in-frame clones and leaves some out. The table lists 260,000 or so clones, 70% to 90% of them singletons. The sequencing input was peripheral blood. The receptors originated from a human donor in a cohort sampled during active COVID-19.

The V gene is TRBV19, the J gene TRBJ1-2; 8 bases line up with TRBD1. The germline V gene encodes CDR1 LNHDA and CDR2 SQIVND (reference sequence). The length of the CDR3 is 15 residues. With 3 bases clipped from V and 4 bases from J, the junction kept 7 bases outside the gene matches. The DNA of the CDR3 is TGTGCCAGTAGTATGGACAGGGTTCTGGGCTATGGCTACACCTTC. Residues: CASSMDRVLGYGYTF.

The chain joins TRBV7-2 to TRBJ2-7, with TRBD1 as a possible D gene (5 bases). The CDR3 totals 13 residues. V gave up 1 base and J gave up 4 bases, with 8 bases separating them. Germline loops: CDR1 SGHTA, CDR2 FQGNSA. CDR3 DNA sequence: TGTGCCAGCAGCTTAGGCAGGGTGTACGAGCAGTACTTC. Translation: CASSLGRVYEQYF.

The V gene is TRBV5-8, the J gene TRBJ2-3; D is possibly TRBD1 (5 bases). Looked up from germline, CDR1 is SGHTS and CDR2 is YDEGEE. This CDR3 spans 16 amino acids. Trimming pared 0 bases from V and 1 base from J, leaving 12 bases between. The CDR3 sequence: CASSLGLSRGTDTQYF. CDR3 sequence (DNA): TGTGCCAGCAGCTTGGGCTTAAGCAGGGGCACAGATACGCAGTATTTT.

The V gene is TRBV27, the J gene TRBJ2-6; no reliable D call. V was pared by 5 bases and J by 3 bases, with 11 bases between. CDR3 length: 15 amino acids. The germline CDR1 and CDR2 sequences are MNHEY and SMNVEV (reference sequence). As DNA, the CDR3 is TGTGCCAGCAGTGATTTAGGAGTTGGGGCCAACGTCCTGACTTTC. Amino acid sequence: CASSDLGVGANVLTF.

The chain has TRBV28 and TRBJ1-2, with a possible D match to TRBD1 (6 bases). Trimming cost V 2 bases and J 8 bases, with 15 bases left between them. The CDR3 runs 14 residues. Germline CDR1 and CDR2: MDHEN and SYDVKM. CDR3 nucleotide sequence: TGTGCCAGCAGTTTACTTAACAGGGAGTACGGCTACACCTTC. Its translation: CASSLLNREYGYTF.

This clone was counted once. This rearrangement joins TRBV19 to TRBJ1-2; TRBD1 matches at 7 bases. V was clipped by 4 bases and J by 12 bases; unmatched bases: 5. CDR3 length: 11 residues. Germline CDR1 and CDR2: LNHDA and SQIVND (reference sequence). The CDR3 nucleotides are TGTGCCAGTAGTAGCTACAGGGGCAACACCTTC. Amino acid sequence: CASSSYRGNTF.

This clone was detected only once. The CDR3 DNA reads as TGTGCCAGCAGCTTATTAGCCGGGACTCTGGTCGAGCAGTACTTC. Its protein is CASSLLAGTLVEQYF. The chain links TRBV7-2 to TRBJ2-7, with D perhaps TRBD2 (6 bases). This CDR3 has 15 amino acids. Trimming shortened V by 2 bases and J by 6 bases, and 17 bases separated the two germline ends. Germline V gene sequence: CDR1 SGHTA, CDR2 FQGNSA.

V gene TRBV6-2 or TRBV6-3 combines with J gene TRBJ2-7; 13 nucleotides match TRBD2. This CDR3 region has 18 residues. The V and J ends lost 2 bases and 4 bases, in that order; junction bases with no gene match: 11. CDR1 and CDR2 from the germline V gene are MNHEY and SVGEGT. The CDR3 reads CASSYPRGLAGPAYEQYF. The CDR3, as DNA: TGTGCCAGCAGTTACCCGCGGGGACTAGCGGGGCCAGCATACGAGCAGTACTTC.

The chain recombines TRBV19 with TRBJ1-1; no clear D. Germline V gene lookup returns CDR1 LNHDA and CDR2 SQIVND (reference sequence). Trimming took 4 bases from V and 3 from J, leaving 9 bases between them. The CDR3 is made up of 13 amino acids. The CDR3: CASSREPYTEAFF. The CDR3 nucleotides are TGTGCCAGTAGTAGGGAGCCTTACACTGAAGCTTTCTTT.

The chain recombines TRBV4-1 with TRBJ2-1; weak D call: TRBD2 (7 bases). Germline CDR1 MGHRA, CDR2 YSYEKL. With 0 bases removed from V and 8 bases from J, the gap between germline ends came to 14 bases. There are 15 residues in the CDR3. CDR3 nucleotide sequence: TGCGCCAGCAGCCAAGAGGAGGGGGGGCCATATGAGCAGTTCTTC. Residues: CASSQEEGGPYEQFF.

This CDR3 reads CASGPGIYEQYF. Written as DNA, the CDR3 is TGTGCCAGCGGCCCGGGAATCTACGAGCAGTACTTC. V and J are TRBV14 and TRBJ2-7, with D possibly matching TRBD2 (5 bases). The germline CDR1 and CDR2 sequences are SGHDN and FVKESK. V lost 8 bases and J lost 3, with 11 bases in between. The CDR3 has 12 amino acids. The full variable domain, in which reference TRBV14 and TRBJ2-7 provide the parts outside the CDR3, is EAGVTQFPSHSVIEKGQTVTLRCDPISGHDNLYWYRRVMGKEIKFLLHFVKESKQDESGMPNNRFLAERTGGTYSTLKVQPAELEDSGVYFCASGPGIYEQYFGPGTRLTVT.

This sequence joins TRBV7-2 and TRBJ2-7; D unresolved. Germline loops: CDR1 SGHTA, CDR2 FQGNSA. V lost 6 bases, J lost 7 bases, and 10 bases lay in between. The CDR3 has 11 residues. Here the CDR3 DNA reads TGTGCCAGCAGTCGGTCCGAAGAGCAGTACTTC. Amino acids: CASSRSEEQYF.

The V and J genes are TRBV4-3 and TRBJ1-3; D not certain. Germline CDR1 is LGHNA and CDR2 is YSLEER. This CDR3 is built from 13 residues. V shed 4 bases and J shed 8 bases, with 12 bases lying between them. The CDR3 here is CASSLWEGDTIYF. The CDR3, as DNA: TGCGCCAGCAGCCTATGGGAGGGAGACACCATATATTTT.

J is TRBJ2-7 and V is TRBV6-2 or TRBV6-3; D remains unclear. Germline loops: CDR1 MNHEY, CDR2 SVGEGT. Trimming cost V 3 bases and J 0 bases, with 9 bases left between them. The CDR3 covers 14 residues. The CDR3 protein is CASSYAGVSYEQYF. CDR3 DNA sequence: TGTGCCAGCAGTTATGCCGGTGTCTCCTACGAGCAGTACTTC.

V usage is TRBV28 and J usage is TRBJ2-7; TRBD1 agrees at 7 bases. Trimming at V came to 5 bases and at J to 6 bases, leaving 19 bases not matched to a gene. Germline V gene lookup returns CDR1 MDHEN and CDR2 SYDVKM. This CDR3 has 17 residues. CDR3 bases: TGTGCCAGCAGTCTTAGGACGGGACAGCGACCTTTCAGCGAGCAGTACTTC. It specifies CASSLRTGQRPFSEQYF.

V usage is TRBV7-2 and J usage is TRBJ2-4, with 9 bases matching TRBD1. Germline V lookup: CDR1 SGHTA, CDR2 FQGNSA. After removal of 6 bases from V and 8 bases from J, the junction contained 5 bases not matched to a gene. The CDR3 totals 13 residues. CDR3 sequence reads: CASRGTGRDIQYF. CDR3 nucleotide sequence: TGTGCCAGCAGGGGGACAGGGCGAGACATTCAGTACTTC.

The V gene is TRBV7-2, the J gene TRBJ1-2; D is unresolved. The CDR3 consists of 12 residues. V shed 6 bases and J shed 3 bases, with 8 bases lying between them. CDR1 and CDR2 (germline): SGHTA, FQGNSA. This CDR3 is CASSPRDYGYTF. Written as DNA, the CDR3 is TGTGCCAGCAGTCCGAGGGACTATGGCTACACCTTC.

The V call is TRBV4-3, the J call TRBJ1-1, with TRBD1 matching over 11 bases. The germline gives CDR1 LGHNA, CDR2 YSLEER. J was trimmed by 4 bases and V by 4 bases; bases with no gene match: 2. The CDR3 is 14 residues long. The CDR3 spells CASSPGTGGTEAFF. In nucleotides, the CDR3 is TGCGCCAGCAGCCCCGGGACAGGGGGCACTGAAGCTTTCTTT.

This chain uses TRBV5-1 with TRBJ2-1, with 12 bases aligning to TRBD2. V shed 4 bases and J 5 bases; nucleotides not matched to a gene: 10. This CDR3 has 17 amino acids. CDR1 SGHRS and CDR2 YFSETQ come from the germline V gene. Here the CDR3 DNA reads TGCGCCAGCAGCCAGCTAGCGGGAGGGCCTGCAGACAATGAGCAGTTCTTC. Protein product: CASSQLAGGPADNEQFF.

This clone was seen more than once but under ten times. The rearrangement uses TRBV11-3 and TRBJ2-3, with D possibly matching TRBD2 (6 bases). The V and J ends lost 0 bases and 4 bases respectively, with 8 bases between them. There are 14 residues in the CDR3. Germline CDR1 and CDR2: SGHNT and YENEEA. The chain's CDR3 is CASSLDTGADTQYF. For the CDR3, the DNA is TGTGCCAGCAGCTTAGATACGGGGGCAGATACGCAGTATTTT.

Here the CDR3 reads CATRGRLTYEQYF. The CDR3 bases are TGTGCCACCAGGGGACGGTTGACCTACGAGCAGTACTTC. This chain links TRBV19 with TRBJ2-7; a weak D match, TRBD1 (6 bases). The CDR3 loop spans 13 amino acids. The ends were cut back, 10 bases at V and 2 bases at J, with 15 bases in the middle. Germline CDR1 LNHDA, CDR2 SQIVND (reference sequence).

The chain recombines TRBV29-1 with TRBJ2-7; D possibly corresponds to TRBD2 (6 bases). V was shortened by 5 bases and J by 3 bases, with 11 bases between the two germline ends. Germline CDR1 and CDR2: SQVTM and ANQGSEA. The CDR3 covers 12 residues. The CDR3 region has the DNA TGCAGCGTTCTCCGGGGAGGCTACGAGCAGTACTTC. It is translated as CSVLRGGYEQYF.

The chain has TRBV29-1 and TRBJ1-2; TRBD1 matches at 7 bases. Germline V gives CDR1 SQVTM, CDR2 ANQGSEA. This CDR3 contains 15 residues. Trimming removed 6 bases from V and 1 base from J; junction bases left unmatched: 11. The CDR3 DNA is TGCAGCGTGGATCCCGGGGACAGCCTTAACTATGGCTACACCTTC. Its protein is CSVDPGDSLNYGYTF.

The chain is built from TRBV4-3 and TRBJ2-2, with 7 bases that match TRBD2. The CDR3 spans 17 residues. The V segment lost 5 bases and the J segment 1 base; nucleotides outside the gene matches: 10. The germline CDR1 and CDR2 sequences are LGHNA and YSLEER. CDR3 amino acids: CASSMGRLAMNTGELFF. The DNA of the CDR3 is TGCGCCAGCAGCATGGGGAGACTAGCAATGAACACCGGGGAGCTGTTTTTT.

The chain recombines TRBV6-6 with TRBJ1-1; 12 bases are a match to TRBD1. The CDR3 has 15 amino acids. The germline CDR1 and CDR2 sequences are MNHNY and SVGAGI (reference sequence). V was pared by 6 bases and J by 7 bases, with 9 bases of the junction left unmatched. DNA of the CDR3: TGTGCCAGCAGCGATCCGGGACAGGGGGCGGTTGAAGCTTTCTTT. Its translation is CASSDPGQGAVEAFF.

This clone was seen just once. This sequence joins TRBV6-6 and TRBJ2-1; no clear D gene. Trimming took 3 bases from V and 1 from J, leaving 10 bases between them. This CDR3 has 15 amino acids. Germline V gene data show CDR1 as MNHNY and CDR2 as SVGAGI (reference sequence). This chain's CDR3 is CASSYGGASYNEQFF. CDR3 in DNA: TGTGCCAGCAGTTATGGTGGTGCGTCCTACAATGAGCAGTTCTTC.

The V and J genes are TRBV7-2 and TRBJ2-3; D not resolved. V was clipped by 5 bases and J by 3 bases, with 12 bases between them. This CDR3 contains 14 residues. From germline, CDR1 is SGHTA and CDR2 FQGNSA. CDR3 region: CASSPNMVTDTQYF. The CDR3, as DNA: TGTGCCAGCAGCCCCAACATGGTGACAGATACGCAGTATTTT.